One sample yielded the 24 T cell receptor beta chains listed below, sequenced in a study of T cell changes during pregnancy in multiple sclerosis (dated 2019 in TCRdb). The method behind the library was the immunoSEQ multiplex PCR assay. TCRdb limited this immuneACCESS table to in-frame rearrangements with V and J called. A share of clones is missing; checked studies link under half to unresolved V genes, and the rest is unexplained. The sample table contains 45,000 or so clones; only one count was recorded for roughly nine tenths of them. Of the sample, more than 0.9% is held by the ten largest clones. Sequencing used CD4+ T cells from peripheral blood mononuclear cells, obtained after pregnancy. The receptors shown here come from a female donor with multiple sclerosis, enrolled in a pregnancy study.

The V gene is TRBV5-1, the J gene TRBJ2-7; 9 bases are a match to TRBD1. The V gene end was trimmed by 0 bases and the J gene end by 5 bases; junction bases not matched to a gene: 9. Germline V gives CDR1 SGHRS, CDR2 YFSETQ. The CDR3 consists of 16 residues. The CDR3 nucleotides read TGCGCCAGCAGCTTGGCGCCGGGGACAGGGAGAAACGAGCAGTACTTC. This sequence encodes CASSLAPGTGRNEQYF.

The chain carries TRBV4-3 and TRBJ2-1; D is unresolved. Trimming took 0 bases from V and 4 from J, leaving 13 bases between them. Germline loops: CDR1 LGHNA, CDR2 YSLEER. CDR3 size: 16 residues. CDR3 nucleotide sequence: TGCGCCAGCAGCCAAGAACTGCCACCCATTTACAATGAGCAGTTCTTC. It codes for CASSQELPPIYNEQFF.

The V gene is TRBV18, the J gene TRBJ2-5; 14 bases agree with TRBD2. Per the germline V gene, CDR1 is KGHSH and CDR2 is LQKENI. CDR3 length equals 17 residues. Losses at the gene ends were 1 base for V and 5 bases for J; bases not matched to a gene: 6. Here the CDR3 DNA reads TGTGCCAGCTCACCACAGGGACTAGCGGGAGCGGGGGAGACCCAGTACTTC. Translation gives CASSPQGLAGAGETQYF.

This chain links TRBV4-2 with TRBJ1-4; 8 bases fit TRBD1. The V and J ends lost 1 base and 8 bases, in that order; junction bases with no gene match: 9. The length of the CDR3 is 16 residues. Germline V lookup: CDR1 LGHNA, CDR2 YNFKEQ. In nucleotides, the CDR3 is TGTGCCAGCAGCCAAGGGATACAGGGGGAAAGGGAAAAACTGTTTTTT. Residues: CASSQGIQGEREKLFF.

The chain employs TRBV5-5 and TRBJ1-2, with D possibly TRBD1 on 6 matching bases. The germline V gene has CDR1 SGHKS and CDR2 YYEKEE (reference sequence). V lost 6 bases, J lost 4 bases, and 16 bases lay in between. This CDR3 region has 14 residues. DNA for the CDR3: TGTGCCAGCACCCTGGGGGCTTGGGTCTATGGCTACACCTTC. Residues: CASTLGAWVYGYTF. Full variable domain (outside the CDR3, taken from reference TRBV5-5 and TRBJ1-2): DAGVTQSPTHLIKTRGQQVTLRCSPISGHKSVSWYQQVLGQGPQFIFQYYEKEERGRGNFPDRFSARQFPNYSSELNVNALLLGDSALYLCASTLGAWVYGYTFGSGTRLTVV.

This chain joins TRBV19 and TRBJ1-1, with D perhaps matching TRBD1 (6 bases). Per the germline V gene, CDR1 is LNHDA and CDR2 is SQIVND (reference sequence). With 4 bases removed from V and 5 bases from J, the gap between germline ends came to 26 bases. The CDR3 spans 18 residues. CDR3 protein: CASSSLASGGASKTEAFF. Written as DNA, the CDR3 is TGTGCCAGTAGTAGTCTCGCGTCGGGGGGGGCGTCGAAAACTGAAGCTTTCTTT.

The gene calls are TRBV25-1 and TRBJ1-3, with a tentative D call TRBD1 (6 bases). CDR3 size: 14 residues. The germline V gene has CDR1 MGHDK and CDR2 SYGVNS. V was trimmed by 6 bases and J by 3 bases, leaving 12 bases between them. CDR3 in DNA: TGTGCCAGCAGCGAGCACAGGGATGGAAACACCATATATTTT. It yields the protein CASSEHRDGNTIYF.

The chain recombines TRBV28 with TRBJ2-2; TRBD2 matches at 7 bases. Germline loops: CDR1 MDHEN, CDR2 SYDVKM. The CDR3 is 17 residues long. The V segment lost 4 bases and the J segment 1 base; nucleotides outside the gene matches: 9. This CDR3 is CASSYKLGEGNTGELFF. For the CDR3, the DNA is TGTGCCAGCAGTTATAAATTGGGGGAGGGGAACACCGGGGAGCTGTTTTTT.

The gene calls are TRBV5-6 and TRBJ1-2; D might be TRBD1 (6 bases). V dropped 4 bases and J dropped 4 bases, with 11 bases sitting between them. This CDR3 comprises 13 residues. The V gene's germline CDR1 is SGHDT and CDR2 YYEEEE. The CDR3 DNA follows: TGTGCCAGCAGCGAGACAGGAGTCTATGGCTACACCTTC. It is translated as CASSETGVYGYTF.

This clone was counted a single time. V is TRBV18 and J is TRBJ1-1; D remains unclear. V dropped 3 bases and J dropped 6 bases, with 14 bases sitting between them. The CDR3 is 14 amino acids. The germline CDR1 and CDR2 sequences are KGHSH and LQKENI. CDR3 loop: CASSPSAGWPEAFF. In DNA form, the CDR3 reads TGTGCCAGCTCACCGTCCGCGGGGTGGCCTGAAGCTTTCTTT.

The chain employs TRBV6-5 and TRBJ2-5; D might be TRBD2 (6 bases). V lost 2 bases to trimming and J lost 5 bases, with 9 bases between them. CDR3 length: 13 amino acids. Looked up from germline, CDR1 is MNHEY and CDR2 is SVGAGI. CDR3 bases: TGTGCCAGCAGTTACGGGACTGGTGAGACCCAGTACTTC. Its protein is CASSYGTGETQYF.

The chain employs TRBV10-3 and TRBJ2-7; 9 nucleotides match TRBD1. Germline V CDR1 and CDR2: ENHRY, SYGVKD. Trimming at V came to 6 bases and at J to 7 bases, leaving 10 bases not matched to a gene. The CDR3 sequence is 14 residues long. The CDR3 protein is CAIRTIQGASEQYF. As DNA, the CDR3 is TGTGCCATCAGAACAATACAGGGGGCCTCTGAGCAGTACTTC.

This rearrangement joins TRBV11-2 to TRBJ2-1; 8 nucleotides line up with TRBD2. V shed 6 bases, J shed 0 bases, and the junction held 1 base outside the gene matches. This CDR3 has 14 residues. CDR1 and CDR2 from the germline V gene are SGHAT and FQNNGV. The CDR3 region has the DNA TGTGCCAGCAGTGGGACTAGCTCCTACAATGAGCAGTTCTTC. This translates into CASSGTSSYNEQFF.

This clone has a single count. This chain joins TRBV19 and TRBJ1-2, with D possibly TRBD1 on 6 matching bases. The germline CDR1 and CDR2 sequences are LNHDA and SQIVND (reference sequence). The CDR3 runs to 13 residues. V dropped 7 bases and J dropped 6 bases, with 15 bases sitting between them. This CDR3 reads CASNPNNRDGYTF. CDR3 sequence (DNA): TGTGCCAGTAACCCCAATAACAGGGATGGCTACACCTTC.

The V and J genes are TRBV5-1 and TRBJ2-5, with 9 bases fitting TRBD2. Germline V lookup: CDR1 SGHRS, CDR2 YFSETQ. The CDR3 sequence is 15 residues long. Trimming at V came to 0 bases and at J to 4 bases, leaving 4 bases not matched to a gene. CDR3 loop: CASSLDGLARETQYF. CDR3 DNA: TGCGCCAGCAGCTTGGACGGACTAGCGCGAGAGACCCAGTACTTC.

V usage is TRBV5-1 and J usage is TRBJ2-1; TRBD2 matches at 10 bases. CDR3 size: 15 residues. The J segment lost 8 bases and the V segment lost 5 bases, leaving 10 bases of the junction unmatched. Germline-derived CDR1 and CDR2 are SGHRS and YFSETQ. The CDR3 region has the DNA TGCGCCAGCAGTCAGACTAGCGGGCGGTGGGATGAGCAGTTCTTC. Its translation is CASSQTSGRWDEQFF. Full variable domain (rest looked up from reference TRBV5-1 and TRBJ2-1): KAGVTQTPRYLIKTRGQQVTLSCSPISGHRSVSWYQQTPGQGLQFLFEYFSETQRNKGNFPGRFSGRQFSNSRSEMNVSTLELGDSALYLCASSQTSGRWDEQFFGPGTRLTVL.

The genes are TRBV5-1 and TRBJ1-6; 8 positions agree with TRBD1. Germline CDR1 and CDR2: SGHRS and YFSETQ. V shed 2 bases, J shed 7 bases, and the junction held 2 bases outside the gene matches. This CDR3 comprises 14 residues. In DNA, the CDR3 is TGCGCCAGCAGCTTACAGGGGGAGAATTCACCCCTCCACTTT. It translates to CASSLQGENSPLHF.

This rearrangement joins TRBV6-5 to TRBJ1-4; no reliable D call. CDR3 length: 15 amino acids. Trimming took 8 bases from V and 2 from J, leaving 15 bases between them. Germline V gene lookup returns CDR1 MNHEY and CDR2 SVGAGI. The CDR3 spells CASSSWARTNEKLFF. CDR3 bases: TGTGCCAGCTCCTCCTGGGCCCGCACTAATGAAAAACTGTTTTTT.

The V and J genes are TRBV9 and TRBJ1-4; 7 positions match TRBD1. CDR3 length: 16 amino acids. Trimming took 0 bases from V and 5 from J; bases not matched to a gene: 7. Per germline, CDR1 SGDLS and CDR2 YYNGEE. The CDR3 region is CASSVDLGQINEKLFF. In nucleotides, the CDR3 is TGTGCCAGCAGCGTAGATTTGGGACAGATAAATGAAAAACTGTTTTTT.

V is TRBV7-9 and J is TRBJ1-2, with D unclear. Deletions cut 5 bases from V and 8 bases from J, with 18 bases between. CDR3 size: 14 residues. CDR1 and CDR2 from the germline V gene are SEHNR and FQNEAQ (reference sequence). CDR3 protein: CASSRLPGEGGYTF. The CDR3 nucleotides read TGTGCCAGCAGCCGTCTCCCTGGAGAGGGCGGCTACACCTTC. The full variable domain, with the rest looked up from reference TRBV7-9 and TRBJ1-2, is DTGVSQNPRHKITKRGQNVTFRCDPISEHNRLYWYRQTLGQGPEFLTYFQNEAQLEKSRLLSDRFSAERPKGSFSTLEIQRTEQGDSAMYLCASSRLPGEGGYTFGSGTRLTVV.

The chain couples TRBV18 to TRBJ1-1; TRBD1 aligns across 7 bases. This CDR3 spans 18 amino acids. J lost 2 bases, V lost 4 bases, and 16 bases had no gene match. Looked up from germline, CDR1 is KGHSH and CDR2 is LQKENI. The CDR3 bases are TGTGCCAGCTCACACTTAAAGCAATACGGGACAGTTAACACTGAAGCTTTCTTT. It specifies CASSHLKQYGTVNTEAFF.

This chain connects TRBV27 to TRBJ2-1; D perhaps matches TRBD1 (6 bases). The germline gives CDR1 MNHEY, CDR2 SMNVEV (reference sequence). The V and J ends lost 5 bases and 13 bases respectively, with 15 bases between them. The CDR3 spans 12 residues. CDR3 sequence: CASSRTQGFQFF. DNA for the CDR3: TGTGCCAGCAGTCGTACCCAGGGGTTTCAGTTCTTC.

This clone was seen a handful of times. J is TRBJ2-7 and V is TRBV10-2; D unresolved. Germline CDR1 reads WSHSY; CDR2 reads SAAADI. The CDR3 totals 13 residues. V shed 4 bases and J shed 3 bases, with 10 bases lying between them. Written as DNA, the CDR3 is TGCGCCAGCAGTGTCGACACCAGCTACGAGCAGTACTTC. Translation: CASSVDTSYEQYF.

The J gene is TRBJ2-5, the V gene TRBV5-6; possible D gene TRBD2, 6 bases. The CDR3 is 13 residues long. Germline lookup yields CDR1 SGHDT and CDR2 YYEEEE. V was cut by 3 bases and J by 5 bases, with 11 bases left in between. For the CDR3, the DNA is TGTGCCAGCAGCTGGAGGGGTGGGGAGACCCAGTACTTC. Protein product: CASSWRGGETQYF.